The 8 T cell receptor beta chains below all came from one sample that was sequenced in a study of identical twins. From the 5' RACE reads, TCRdb called clonotypes with MiXCR, one entry per CDR3 protein. Of about 530,000 distinct CDR3 sequences listed, roughly 15% are singletons. This sample also appeared in a second study, on yellow fever vaccine responses in identical twins.

The material sequenced was CD4+ T cells sorted from blood. The receptors originated from a young woman in good health.

The V and J genes are TRBV5-1 and TRBJ2-5; TRBD1 aligns across 7 bases. J gave up 2 bases and V 5 bases, and 12 bases lay outside the gene matches. This CDR3 has 16 amino acids. Germline values: CDR1 SGHRS, CDR2 YFSETQ. The CDR3 reads CASSFQGQVGQETQYF. CDR3 bases: TGCGCCAGCAGTTTCCAAGGACAGGTGGGGCAAGAGACCCAGTACTTC.

This clonotype has only a few counts. V is TRBV5-1 and J is TRBJ1-5; TRBD1 agrees at 7 bases. With 5 bases clipped from V and 1 base from J, the junction kept 6 bases outside the gene matches. The germline gives CDR1 SGHRS, CDR2 YFSETQ. CDR3 length: 15 amino acids. The CDR3 nucleotides read TGCGCCAGCAGGTTAGAGGGGGCGAGCAATCAGCCCCAGCATTTT. Translated: CASRLEGASNQPQHF.

This clonotype has only a few counts. The V gene is TRBV7-3, the J gene TRBJ2-1; no clear D. V was cut by 4 bases and J by 9 bases, with 13 bases left in between. From germline, CDR1 is SGHTA and CDR2 FQGTGA. This CDR3 has 13 residues. CDR3: CASSYKGTSEQFF. The CDR3, as DNA: TGTGCCAGCAGCTACAAAGGAACGAGTGAGCAGTTCTTC. Using reference TRBV7-3 and TRBJ2-1 for the parts outside the CDR3, the full variable domain is GAGVSQTPSNKVTEKGKYVELRCDPISGHTALYWYRQSLGQGPEFLIYFQGTGAADDSGLPNDRFFAVRPEGSVSTLKIQRTERGDSAVYLCASSYKGTSEQFFGPGTRLTVL.

This clonotype was counted only a few times. This rearrangement joins TRBV18 to TRBJ2-7, with a possible D match to TRBD2 (6 bases). The length of the CDR3 is 15 residues. Trimming removed 3 bases from V and 0 bases from J, with 12 bases in between. CDR1 is KGHSH and CDR2 is LQKENI in the germline V gene. CDR3 in amino acids: CASSPGTDNSYEQYF. Here the CDR3 DNA reads TGTGCCAGCTCACCCGGGACTGATAACTCCTACGAGCAGTACTTC.

This clonotype was counted only a few times. This chain joins TRBV2 and TRBJ2-1; 12 bases agree with TRBD2. Germline CDR1 reads SNHLY; CDR2 reads FYNNEI. Unmatched junction bases numbered 5, after V lost 6 bases and J lost 5 bases. CDR3 length equals 15 residues. The CDR3 nucleotides are TGTGCCAGCAGCCCTAGCGGGAGGGGGCACAATGAGCAGTTCTTC. The encoded protein is CASSPSGRGHNEQFF.

This clonotype has a count of ten or more. This chain uses TRBV15 with TRBJ1-2; D remains unclear. V lost 4 bases and J lost 4, with 16 bases in between. The CDR3 spans 15 residues. Looked up from germline, CDR1 is LNHNV and CDR2 is YYDKDF (reference sequence). CDR3 sequence reads: CATSIGRATGYGYTF. CDR3 nucleotide sequence: TGTGCCACCAGCATAGGACGGGCGACGGGCTATGGCTACACCTTC.

This chain joins TRBV6-1 and TRBJ2-7, with D perhaps being TRBD1 or TRBD2 (5 bases each). This CDR3 region has 13 residues. Trimming cost V 10 bases and J 3 bases, with 16 bases left between them. The V gene's germline CDR1 is MNHNS and CDR2 SASEGT. CDR3 nucleotide sequence: TGTGCCACTACTAGTGGGACGTTCTACGAGCAGTACTTC. Translating gives CATTSGTFYEQYF.

This clonotype was picked up a small number of times. V usage is TRBV12-3 or TRBV12-4 and J usage is TRBJ2-1, with TRBD2 identical over 10 bases. V shed 6 bases, J shed 6 bases, and the junction held 8 bases outside the gene matches. The CDR3 is made up of 15 amino acids. The CDR3 sequence: CASRRASGSSNEQFF. The CDR3 coding sequence is TGTGCCAGCAGGAGGGCTAGCGGGAGTAGCAATGAGCAGTTCTTC.